The 27 T cell receptor beta chains given below trace back to one sample, sequenced in a study of shared clonotypes between healthy human individuals. Profiling relied on immunoSEQ multiplex PCR, and the TCRdb table lists in-frame clones only, not all of them. The data contain hundreds of thousands of clones, roughly 97% of them singletons. Sequenced sample: naive CD4+ T cells sorted from blood. Subset: CD45RA+ positively selected. The receptors shown here come from a woman in her thirties in good health.

The CDR3 protein is CASSLSWGGSSYEQYF. The CDR3 DNA sequence: TGTGCCAGCAGCCTCAGTTGGGGGGGGAGTTCCTACGAGCAGTACTTC. This chain connects TRBV11-1 to TRBJ2-7, with 7 nucleotides matching TRBD2. With V trimmed by 5 bases and J by 1 base, 11 bases remained unmatched. Germline CDR1 reads SGHAT; CDR2 reads FQDESV (reference sequence). The CDR3 contains 16 residues. The full variable domain, rest sourced from reference TRBV11-1 and TRBJ2-7, is EAEVAQSPRYKITEKSQAVAFWCDPISGHATLYWYRQILGQGPELLVQFQDESVVDDSQLPKDRFSAERLKGVDSTLKIQPAELGDSAMYLCASSLSWGGSSYEQYFGPGTRLTVT.

The genes are TRBV6-1 and TRBJ1-1; D uncertain. The germline V and J ends were trimmed by 4 bases and 0 bases, with 9 bases remaining between them. The CDR3 has 14 amino acids. Germline CDR1 is MNHNS and CDR2 is SASEGT. The chain's CDR3 is CASSGGQVNTEAFF. CDR3 sequence (DNA): TGTGCCAGCAGTGGTGGCCAGGTGAACACTGAAGCTTTCTTT.

This rearrangement joins TRBV28 to TRBJ2-1; no clear D gene. The CDR3 totals 14 residues. Germline CDR1 reads MDHEN; CDR2 reads SYDVKM. With 8 bases removed from V and 12 bases from J, the gap between germline ends came to 23 bases. CDR3 coding DNA: TGTGCCAGCTCCGACCAGCACCTACAATTTGGGCAGTTCTTC. Translating gives CASSDQHLQFGQFF.

The gene calls are TRBV4-1 and TRBJ2-4; D is uncertain. The CDR3 covers 14 residues. The V end was cut by 2 bases, the J end by 1 base, with 6 bases between. CDR1 is MGHRA and CDR2 is YSYEKL in the germline V gene. The CDR3 region is CASSQLLAKNIQYF. The CDR3 nucleotides read TGCGCCAGCAGCCAACTGTTGGCCAAAAACATTCAGTACTTC.

The chain recombines TRBV29-1 with TRBJ1-2; D gene unclear. Germline V lookup: CDR1 SQVTM, CDR2 ANQGSEA. Deletions cut 6 bases from V and 3 bases from J, with 8 bases between. The CDR3 has 11 amino acids. CDR3 sequence (DNA): TGCAGCGTAGCCCCTGACTATGGCTACACCTTC. Translated: CSVAPDYGYTF.

This clone was observed once. The rearrangement links TRBV4-1 to TRBJ1-1, with 7 bases that match TRBD1. Germline lookup yields CDR1 MGHRA and CDR2 YSYEKL. The ends lost 3 bases at V and 11 bases at J; junction bases unmatched: 18. This CDR3 comprises 16 residues. For the CDR3, the DNA is TGCGCCAGCAGCCAGCAAGCCGGCAGGGGGATGCTCTCGGCTTTCTTT. This gives the protein CASSQQAGRGMLSAFF.

The chain couples TRBV6-1 to TRBJ2-7; 10 nucleotides match TRBD1. Trimming removed 7 bases from V and 0 bases from J; junction bases left unmatched: 6. CDR3 length: 15 residues. Germline-derived CDR1 and CDR2 are MNHNS and SASEGT. As DNA, the CDR3 is TGTGCCAGCACCATAGACAGGGGGCGCTCCTACGAGCAGTACTTC. It specifies CASTIDRGRSYEQYF.

This clone showed up just once. The chain combines TRBV5-1 with TRBJ2-1; TRBD2 agrees at 10 bases. Germline lookup yields CDR1 SGHRS and CDR2 YFSETQ. The CDR3 contains 15 residues. The ends lost 2 bases at V and 8 bases at J; junction bases unmatched: 7. The CDR3 DNA follows: TGCGCCAGCAGCTTCGAGCGGGAGGGCCTCGATGAGCAGTTCTTC. The encoded protein is CASSFEREGLDEQFF.

The chain links TRBV28 to TRBJ2-1, with 10 bases fitting TRBD2. This CDR3 is 14 amino acids long. V lost 5 bases and J lost 8; bases outside the gene matches: 6. The germline CDR1 and CDR2 sequences are MDHEN and SYDVKM. DNA for the CDR3: TGTGCCAGCAGTATGGGGACTAGCGAGGATGAGCAGTTCTTC. Protein product: CASSMGTSEDEQFF. The full variable domain, with the rest looked up from reference TRBV28 and TRBJ2-1, is DVKVTQSSRYLVKRTGEKVFLECVQDMDHENMFWYRQDPGLGLRLIYFSYDVKMKEKGDIPEGYSVSREKKERFSLILESASTNQTSMYLCASSMGTSEDEQFFGPGTRLTVL.

This clone was seen once. The chain couples TRBV6-1 to TRBJ1-5, with 10 bases fitting TRBD1. Unmatched junction bases numbered 3, after V lost 3 bases and J lost 7 bases. The germline V gene encodes CDR1 MNHNS and CDR2 SASEGT. The CDR3 spans 14 residues. The CDR3 DNA reads TGTGCCAGCAGTGAGACAGGGGGCCGGCAGCCCCAGCATTTT. This gives the protein CASSETGGRQPQHF.

V usage is TRBV19 and J usage is TRBJ2-4; D not resolved. Germline CDR1 reads LNHDA; CDR2 reads SQIVND (reference sequence). CDR3 length equals 14 residues. With 5 bases removed from V and 0 bases from J, the gap between germline ends came to 8 bases. CDR3 coding DNA: TGTGCCAGTAGTTTCGGAATAGCCAAAAACATTCAGTACTTC. Translated, it gives CASSFGIAKNIQYF.

This sequence joins TRBV7-2 and TRBJ2-1, with 7 bases identical to TRBD1. The J segment lost 8 bases and the V segment lost 5 bases, leaving 6 bases of the junction unmatched. Germline V gene lookup returns CDR1 SGHTA and CDR2 FQGNSA. This CDR3 region has 13 residues. CDR3 in amino acids: CASSQNRGDEQFF. The DNA for the CDR3 is TGTGCCAGCAGCCAAAACAGGGGCGATGAGCAGTTCTTC.

In this sample, this clone turned up a few times. CDR3 DNA: TGCGCCAGCAGCTTGGAAGGGAACAATCAGCCCCAGCATTTT. It specifies CASSLEGNNQPQHF. The chain has TRBV5-1 and TRBJ1-5; D gene unclear. Germline V gene lookup returns CDR1 SGHRS and CDR2 YFSETQ. The CDR3 consists of 14 residues. Trimming removed 0 bases at V and 3 bases at J, with 7 bases between. The full variable domain, its missing parts supplied by reference TRBV5-1 and TRBJ1-5, is KAGVTQTPRYLIKTRGQQVTLSCSPISGHRSVSWYQQTPGQGLQFLFEYFSETQRNKGNFPGRFSGRQFSNSRSEMNVSTLELGDSALYLCASSLEGNNQPQHFGDGTRLSIL.

The rearrangement joins TRBV4-1 to TRBJ2-5, with 14 nucleotides matching TRBD2. CDR1 is MGHRA and CDR2 is YSYEKL in the germline V gene. The J segment lost 5 bases and the V segment lost 0 bases, leaving 5 bases of the junction unmatched. The CDR3 has 17 amino acids. The CDR3 is CASSQDGLAGGPETQYF. The CDR3 region has the DNA TGCGCCAGCAGCCAAGACGGACTAGCGGGAGGTCCCGAGACCCAGTACTTC.

This chain joins TRBV28 and TRBJ2-7; D is perhaps TRBD1 or TRBD2 (6 bases each). The CDR3 is made up of 15 amino acids. Trimming stripped 8 bases from V and 3 bases from J, with 20 bases between. CDR1 and CDR2 (germline): MDHEN, SYDVKM. Written as DNA, the CDR3 is TGTGCCAGCGGGGGCCGGGCGGGATGGGGCTACGAGCAGTACTTC. This translates into CASGGRAGWGYEQYF.

The rearrangement uses TRBV7-2 and TRBJ2-3, with D perhaps matching TRBD1 (6 bases). CDR1 is SGHTA and CDR2 is FQGNSA in the germline V gene. V lost 10 bases and J 3 bases, leaving 26 bases between the germline ends. This CDR3 is 17 amino acids long. In DNA form, the CDR3 reads TGTGCCACCGCACTAAGGGGGATCCCCCGACGGACAGATACGCAGTATTTT. Protein: CATALRGIPRRTDTQYF.

The V gene is TRBV5-5, the J gene TRBJ2-3; TRBD2 agrees at 10 bases. The V and J ends lost 4 bases and 2 bases, in that order; junction bases with no gene match: 7. The V gene's germline CDR1 is SGHKS and CDR2 YYEKEE (reference sequence). The CDR3 is 16 amino acids. This CDR3 reads CASSNGLAVNTDTQYF. CDR3 coding DNA: TGTGCCAGCAGCAATGGACTAGCGGTGAACACAGATACGCAGTATTTT.

The chain is built from TRBV7-2 and TRBJ2-1; 8 bases agree with TRBD2. The CDR3 is 15 residues long. CDR1 SGHTA and CDR2 FQGNSA come from the germline V gene. The J segment lost 3 bases and the V segment lost 1 base, leaving 2 bases of the junction unmatched. The CDR3 coding sequence is TGTGCCAGCAGCTTAGGGCTAGCGGGCTACAATGAGCAGTTCTTC. The encoded protein is CASSLGLAGYNEQFF.

The chain links TRBV19 to TRBJ1-2; D is uncertain. This CDR3 has 13 residues. CDR1 LNHDA and CDR2 SQIVND come from the germline V gene (reference sequence). The V end was cut by 5 bases, the J end by 3 bases, with 10 bases between. This CDR3 is CASSPTEDYGYTF. CDR3 DNA: TGTGCCAGTAGTCCGACGGAGGACTATGGCTACACCTTC.

The V call is TRBV6-4, the J call TRBJ2-3; D is unresolved. The CDR3 totals 15 residues. The V end lost 0 bases, the J end lost 0 bases, and 7 bases lay between the germline ends. Looked up from germline, CDR1 is MRHNA and CDR2 is SNTAGT. The CDR3 coding sequence is TGTGCCAGCAGTGACTCGGGAACTAGCACAGATACGCAGTATTTT. This gives the protein CASSDSGTSTDTQYF.

V is TRBV6-1 and J is TRBJ2-5; D possibly matches TRBD1 or TRBD2 (5 bases each). Trimming shortened V by 8 bases and J by 5 bases, and 21 bases separated the two germline ends. Germline V CDR1 and CDR2: MNHNS, SASEGT. This CDR3 is 15 amino acids long. The CDR3 nucleotides are TGTGCCAGCGGTCCCGATCGGGACGCAAGGGAGACCCAGTACTTC. Amino acids: CASGPDRDARETQYF.

The rearrangement links TRBV28 to TRBJ1-1; D may be TRBD1 (6 bases). V was trimmed by 5 bases and J by 1 base, leaving 14 bases between them. In germline, CDR1 is MDHEN, CDR2 SYDVKM. The CDR3 sequence is 15 residues long. DNA for the CDR3: TGTGCCAGCAGTCTCATCTCGACAGGGAACACTGAAGCTTTCTTT. It translates to CASSLISTGNTEAFF. Based on the CDR3 plus reference TRBV28 and TRBJ1-1, the full variable domain is DVKVTQSSRYLVKRTGEKVFLECVQDMDHENMFWYRQDPGLGLRLIYFSYDVKMKEKGDIPEGYSVSREKKERFSLILESASTNQTSMYLCASSLISTGNTEAFFGQGTRLTVV.

The gene calls are TRBV7-8 and TRBJ2-2; perhaps TRBD1 as D (6 bases). Germline values: CDR1 SGHVS, CDR2 FQNEAQ. Trimming took off 2 bases at V and 1 base at J, with 8 bases between the two ends. The CDR3 runs to 15 residues. CDR3 nucleotides: TGTGCCAGCAGCTTAAGACAGGTGAACACCGGGGAGCTGTTTTTT. Amino acid sequence: CASSLRQVNTGELFF.

V and J are TRBV7-6 and TRBJ2-1, with a possible D match to TRBD2 (5 bases). The CDR3 loop spans 13 amino acids. With 8 bases removed from V and 8 bases from J, the gap between germline ends came to 16 bases. From germline, CDR1 is SGHVS and CDR2 FNYEAQ. The CDR3 region has the DNA TGTGCCAGCGTTAGGACTGCTCTTGATGAGCAGTTCTTC. It specifies CASVRTALDEQFF.

DNA of the CDR3: TGTGCCAGCAGTGAAGAGGGATTTAACGAAAAACTGTTTTTT. This encodes CASSEEGFNEKLFF. This sequence joins TRBV6-1 and TRBJ1-4; D is undetermined. Germline-derived CDR1 and CDR2 are MNHNS and SASEGT. The V and J ends lost 1 base and 8 bases respectively, with 11 bases between them. The CDR3 has 14 amino acids.

CDR3 in DNA: TGTGCCAGCAGTTACCGTACCACAGATACGCAGTATTTT. This encodes CASSYRTTDTQYF. The rearrangement links TRBV6-5 to TRBJ2-3; D uncertain. Germline CDR1 and CDR2: MNHEY and SVGAGI. V shed 2 bases and J shed 2 bases, with 5 bases lying between them. CDR3 length: 13 amino acids.

The gene calls are TRBV27 and TRBJ2-3, with 9 bases matching TRBD1. V was pared by 5 bases and J by 5 bases, with 8 bases of the junction left unmatched. Germline V gene sequence: CDR1 MNHEY, CDR2 SMNVEV (reference sequence). CDR3 size: 15 residues. For the CDR3, the DNA is TGTGCCAGCAGTCGAAGACAGGGGGTTCTAGATACGCAGTATTTT. Its translation: CASSRRQGVLDTQYF.